The 25 T cell receptor beta chains below were found in one sample sequenced in a study of T cell repertoires in cytomegalovirus infection (dated by TCRdb to about 2019). Sequencing used an Illumina HiSeq 1500. The public reads were run again by TCRdb, first through fastp at Q25 and then through MiXCR, and only productive beta chains were kept. Rows with a matching CDR3 protein are joined into one entry that keeps the most common DNA and genes. Here the sample has 200,000 to 300,000 distinct CDR3 sequences; roughly 9% occur a single time. The ten largest clones capture more than 12% of the sample. Sequenced: PBMCs. The origin of the receptors is a human donor in good health (CMV status not recorded). Some clones in this sample may be carry-over from other donors' samples.

This clonotype turned up a few times. The chain uses TRBV19 and TRBJ2-7; D may be TRBD1 or TRBD2 (5 bases each). This CDR3 is built from 14 residues. The germline CDR1 and CDR2 sequences are LNHDA and SQIVND (reference sequence). The V gene lost 5 bases and the J gene lost 1 base, with 12 bases spanning the gap. The CDR3 protein is CASSAGTASYEQYF. In DNA, the CDR3 is TGTGCCAGTAGTGCAGGGACGGCTTCCTACGAGCAGTACTTC.

The chain combines TRBV11-2 with TRBJ1-3; D is ambiguous. V dropped 5 bases and J dropped 4 bases, with 21 bases sitting between them. The CDR3 is 17 residues long. CDR1 is SGHAT, CDR2 FQNNGV, per germline. This CDR3 reads CASSPPGLPLRGNTIYF. The CDR3 coding sequence is TGTGCCAGCAGCCCTCCCGGGCTACCTCTGAGAGGAAACACCATATATTTT.

This clonotype has only a few counts. The chain couples TRBV20-1 to TRBJ2-7, with 8 bases lining up with TRBD1. This CDR3 region has 15 residues. The J segment lost 6 bases and the V segment lost 0 bases, leaving 10 bases of the junction unmatched. Germline V lookup: CDR1 DFQATT, CDR2 SNEGSKA (reference sequence). CDR3: CSARDGRTGTTEQYF. The DNA for the CDR3 is TGCAGTGCTAGAGATGGGAGGACAGGGACCACCGAGCAGTACTTC.

About this clonotype: Its ends do not fully match the called genes, so a read error is possible. The chain couples TRBV12-3 or TRBV12-4 to TRBJ2-5; no clear D gene. The CDR3 runs 12 residues. The CDR3 protein is CASSPAPGPPNF. The DNA for the CDR3 is TGTGCCAGCAGTCCCGCCCCGGGCCCCCCGAACTTC.

This clonotype was found many times. The rearrangement joins TRBV7-9 to TRBJ2-3, with TRBD1 matching over 9 bases. The junction had 20 bases not matched to a gene; V was cut back by 5 bases and J by 5 bases. CDR3 length: 19 residues. CDR1 and CDR2 (germline): SEHNR, FQNEAQ (reference sequence). The CDR3 bases are TGTGCCAGCAGCCACTCCATCCCAAGTGGACAGGGGAGAATAGATACGCAGTATTTT. It translates to CASSHSIPSGQGRIDTQYF.

This clonotype was observed at least ten times. The V and J genes are TRBV12-3 or TRBV12-4 and TRBJ1-2; 8 bases are shared with TRBD1. V trimming: 6 bases; J trimming: 5 bases; junction bases outside the gene matches: 5. The CDR3 consists of 13 residues. The CDR3 DNA reads TGTGCCAGCAGCGCCGGGACAGGATATGGCTACACCTTC. Residues: CASSAGTGYGYTF.

This clonotype was detected only a few times. The rearrangement uses TRBV7-2 and TRBJ1-2; 8 positions agree with TRBD1. This CDR3 has 15 residues. Germline V gene data show CDR1 as SGHTA and CDR2 as FQGNSA. The V gene end was trimmed by 5 bases and the J gene end by 6 bases; junction bases not matched to a gene: 11. The DNA of the CDR3 is TGTGCCAGCAGCACCTATATTCCAGGGGGCGATGGCTACACCTTC. This codes for CASSTYIPGGDGYTF.

The chain has TRBV12-3 or TRBV12-4 and TRBJ2-7; D possibly matches TRBD1 or TRBD2 (5 bases each). Trimming took 7 bases from V and 1 from J, leaving 11 bases between them. CDR3 length equals 13 residues. For the CDR3, the DNA is TGTGCCAGCACCCGGGACCGTTCCTACGAGCAGTACTTC. Its translation: CASTRDRSYEQYF.

This clonotype was recorded at least ten times. This sequence joins TRBV7-9 and TRBJ1-1; D unresolved. The length of the CDR3 is 14 residues. Germline V gene lookup returns CDR1 SEHNR and CDR2 FQNEAQ (reference sequence). The V gene lost 5 bases and the J gene lost 7 bases, with 17 bases spanning the gap. This CDR3 is CASSTLGGKDEAFF. The CDR3 DNA reads TGTGCCAGCAGCACCCTGGGCGGGAAGGATGAAGCTTTCTTT.

In its sample, this clonotype was seen many times. The rearrangement links TRBV7-6 to TRBJ2-5; D perhaps matches TRBD2 (6 bases). V was clipped by 2 bases and J by 5 bases, with 21 bases between them. CDR3 length: 17 amino acids. Germline V gene sequence: CDR1 SGHVS, CDR2 FNYEAQ. As DNA, the CDR3 is TGTGCCAGCAGCTTACGTGGAGTTGGCGGGGCCGGGGAGACCCAGTACTTC. As protein: CASSLRGVGGAGETQYF.

This clonotype was seen repeatedly, ten times or more. The genes are TRBV20-1 and TRBJ2-5; 16 bases line up with TRBD2. CDR1 and CDR2 from the germline V gene are DFQATT and SNEGSKA (reference sequence). V lost 3 bases to trimming and J lost 9 bases; unmatched junction nucleotides: 4. There are 14 residues in the CDR3. CDR3 protein: CSASRGLAGGAQYF. The CDR3 DNA reads as TGCAGTGCTAGTCGGGGACTAGCGGGAGGGGCCCAGTACTTC.

This chain uses TRBV28 with TRBJ2-7; 8 nucleotides align to TRBD1. V dropped 8 bases and J dropped 7; count of bases not matched to a gene: 19. Looked up from germline, CDR1 is MDHEN and CDR2 is SYDVKM. The CDR3 runs to 16 residues. CDR3 in DNA: TGTGCCAGCCCGAAACCCTCCGGCACAGGGGGTAGGGAGCAGTACTTC. Its protein is CASPKPSGTGGREQYF.

This clonotype occurred many times. This chain joins TRBV7-2 and TRBJ2-3; 7 bases fit TRBD2. Losses at the gene ends were 3 bases for V and 4 bases for J; bases not matched to a gene: 4. The CDR3 is 14 amino acids. The germline V gene encodes CDR1 SGHTA and CDR2 FQGNSA. CDR3 residues: CASSFTGGADTQYF. The CDR3 coding sequence is TGTGCCAGCAGCTTTACTGGGGGGGCAGATACGCAGTATTTT.

This clonotype was seen at least ten times. V usage is TRBV7-2 and J usage is TRBJ1-2; D call uncertain. V lost 5 bases and J lost 4, with 11 bases in between. This CDR3 comprises 13 residues. Germline V lookup: CDR1 SGHTA, CDR2 FQGNSA. CDR3 sequence reads: CASSPVWAYGYTF. CDR3 coding DNA: TGTGCCAGCAGCCCCGTCTGGGCCTATGGCTACACCTTC.

This clonotype came up many times. The rearrangement uses TRBV12-3 or TRBV12-4 and TRBJ2-7; 9 bases line up with TRBD1. J was trimmed by 2 bases and V by 4 bases; bases with no gene match: 6. The CDR3 covers 15 residues. The DNA of the CDR3 is TGTGCCAGCAGTTCGCGGACAGGGGCGACCTACGAGCAGTACTTC. The encoded protein is CASSSRTGATYEQYF.

With respect to this clonotype: A read error may be the cause here, since a much bigger clone is one base away. The chain's CDR3 is CASSQPGTWGDTQYF. The CDR3 coding sequence is TGTGCCAGCAGCCAGCCCGGGACTTGGGGAGATACGCAGTATTTT. The chain combines TRBV11-2 with TRBJ2-3, with a tentative D call TRBD2 (6 bases). V was pared by 5 bases and J by 5 bases, with 17 bases between. The germline CDR1 and CDR2 sequences are SGHAT and FQNNGV. The CDR3 consists of 15 residues.

This clonotype came up many times. The rearrangement links TRBV7-2 to TRBJ1-5; TRBD1 matches at 7 bases. The germline V gene encodes CDR1 SGHTA and CDR2 FQGNSA. J was trimmed by 5 bases and V by 5 bases; bases with no gene match: 9. This CDR3 spans 15 amino acids. The CDR3 spells CASSRTGQDHQPQHF. The CDR3 DNA reads as TGTGCCAGCAGCCGCACCGGACAGGATCATCAGCCCCAGCATTTT.

This chain connects TRBV7-2 to TRBJ1-5, with D possibly matching TRBD1 (5 bases). V was pared by 6 bases and J by 4 bases, with 19 bases between. CDR3 size: 16 residues. Germline V gives CDR1 SGHTA, CDR2 FQGNSA. In DNA form, the CDR3 reads TGTGCCAGCAGTCTAGGGGTATCGATGATAAATCAGCCCCAGCATTTT. Protein: CASSLGVSMINQPQHF.

The chain has TRBV6-5 and TRBJ1-2; weak D call: TRBD1 (6 bases). This CDR3 comprises 15 residues. The V end was cut by 2 bases, the J end by 3 bases, with 13 bases between. Germline loops: CDR1 MNHEY, CDR2 SVGAGI. CDR3 DNA sequence: TGTGCCAGCAGTTACCTAGGACAGACCTACTATGGCTACACCTTC. It yields the protein CASSYLGQTYYGYTF.

This clonotype has a count of ten or more. The rearrangement uses TRBV7-2 and TRBJ1-2; tentatively, D is TRBD1 (6 bases). The V gene lost 5 bases and the J gene lost 1 base, with 23 bases spanning the gap. CDR1 and CDR2 (germline): SGHTA, FQGNSA. This CDR3 comprises 18 residues. The CDR3 is CASSLTLGGAGVNYGYTF. CDR3 nucleotide sequence: TGTGCCAGCAGCCTCACCTTGGGGGGGGCCGGAGTTAACTATGGCTACACCTTC.

This clonotype has a count of ten or more. This chain links TRBV11-2 with TRBJ2-1; 7 bases fit TRBD2. The CDR3 extends over 15 amino acids. Germline V lookup: CDR1 SGHAT, CDR2 FQNNGV. V was clipped by 2 bases and J by 6 bases; unmatched bases: 7. The CDR3, as DNA: TGTGCCAGCAGCTTACTCCGGCTAGCGGCCAATGAGCAGTTCTTC. Amino acid sequence: CASSLLRLAANEQFF. Together with reference TRBV11-2 and TRBJ2-1, the CDR3 gives the full variable domain: EAGVAQSPRYKIIEKRQSVAFWCNPISGHATLYWYQQILGQGPKLLIQFQNNGVVDDSQLPKDRFSAERLKGVDSTLKIQPAKLEDSAVYLCASSLLRLAANEQFFGPGTRLTVL.

This clonotype was detected ten times or more. V and J are TRBV7-2 and TRBJ1-3; D possibly corresponds to TRBD1 (5 bases). Germline V lookup: CDR1 SGHTA, CDR2 FQGNSA. The CDR3 runs to 14 residues. Trimming took 5 bases from V and 1 from J, leaving 9 bases between them. The CDR3 here is CASSLYRSGNTIYF. In DNA, the CDR3 is TGTGCCAGCAGCCTCTACAGGTCTGGAAACACCATATATTTT. Variable domain in full (rest from reference TRBV7-2 and TRBJ1-3): GAGVSQSPSNKVTEKGKDVELRCDPISGHTALYWYRQSLGQGLEFLIYFQGNSAPDKSGLPSDRFSAERTGGSVSTLTIQRTQQEDSAVYLCASSLYRSGNTIYFGEGSWLTVV.

This clonotype was picked up many times. This sequence joins TRBV19 and TRBJ2-6, with TRBD1 matching 8 bases. Unmatched junction bases numbered 8, after V lost 4 bases and J lost 0 bases. From germline, CDR1 is LNHDA and CDR2 SQIVND (reference sequence). The CDR3 has 18 amino acids. The CDR3 nucleotides read TGTGCCAGTAGTAAAACAGGGGGTCCCCTCTCTGGGGCCAACGTCCTGACTTTC. Protein: CASSKTGGPLSGANVLTF.

This clonotype was picked up many times. The chain employs TRBV7-9 and TRBJ2-5; 7 bases are shared with TRBD2. V dropped 4 bases and J dropped 5; count of bases not matched to a gene: 7. This CDR3 is built from 14 residues. Germline V gives CDR1 SEHNR, CDR2 FQNEAQ (reference sequence). Written as DNA, the CDR3 is TGTGCCAGCAGCTACGGGACTACCTCTGAGACCCAGTACTTC. Residues: CASSYGTTSETQYF.

Only a few counts were recorded for this clonotype. This chain uses TRBV6-6 with TRBJ1-2; 8 bases match TRBD1. Germline loops: CDR1 MNHNY, CDR2 SVGAGI (reference sequence). Germline trimming cut 2 bases from V and 0 bases from J; bases unmatched to any gene: 8. The CDR3 sequence is 17 residues long. DNA for the CDR3: TGTGCCAGCAGTTACGCGCGACAGGGGAAAGCTAACTATGGCTACACCTTC. It specifies CASSYARQGKANYGYTF.